The present TCR beta chain was sequenced within a study of Tregs in tolerant kidney transplant recipients. Study observations and caveats: Expanding Tregs on activated donor B cells appeared to best identify donor-specific TCRbeta clones. Few patients were studied, so findings need validation in larger groups. No direct test of biological reproducibility was done here.

A note on this clone: The antigen is not known.

Method: immunoSEQ multiplex PCR; TCRdb's copy keeps in-frame clones and lacks some. The table includes roughly 9,400 clones, under 55% detected once. This CDR3 comprises 13 residues. The V end lost 5 bases, the J end lost 5 bases, and 12 bases lay between the germline ends. CDR1 is SGHAT, CDR2 FQNNGV, per germline. The sample taken for sequencing was CD4+ T cells from blood cultured with allogeneic cells. The clonotype comes from a human donor in good health. V is TRBV11-2 and J is TRBJ2-5; D possibly corresponds to TRBD2 (6 bases). The CDR3 DNA follows: TGTGCCAGCAGCGGGGGGACTGCCGAGACCCAGTACTTC. Protein product: CASSGGTAETQYF.